The 15 T cell receptor beta chains presented below share a single source sample, sequenced in a study of T-cell memory formation after mild COVID-19. TCRdb processed the 5' RACE reads anew with MiXCR; each CDR3 protein has one entry. The sample holds hundreds of thousands of distinct CDR3 sequences; roughly 20% are singletons and the top ten take about 8.7%. Sequencing was performed on PBMCs or a T cell subset sorted from them (not recorded which). The receptors stem from an adult woman who had mild COVID-19 (a few samples of this study predate the infection). Cell type and time point are not known.

J is TRBJ2-3 and V is TRBV6-5, with TRBD2 identical over 8 bases. Looked up from germline, CDR1 is MNHEY and CDR2 is SVGAGI. J gave up 14 bases and V 5 bases, and 18 bases lay outside the gene matches. The CDR3 length is 15 residues. CDR3 amino acids: CASSPYPRTSPTLYF. Written as DNA, the CDR3 is TGTGCCAGCAGTCCTTACCCACGGACTAGCCCTACCCTGTATTTT.

The rearrangement joins TRBV7-9 to TRBJ2-2; possible D gene TRBD2, 5 bases. This CDR3 comprises 15 residues. The germline V and J ends were trimmed by 2 bases and 0 bases, with 7 bases remaining between them. The V gene's germline CDR1 is SEHNR and CDR2 FQNEAQ (reference sequence). CDR3 loop: CASSLPSTNTGELFF. The CDR3 DNA reads TGTGCCAGCAGCTTACCTAGCACGAACACCGGGGAGCTGTTTTTT.

This clonotype was counted between two and nine times. The chain joins TRBV5-1 to TRBJ2-2, with 8 bases lining up with TRBD2. Germline V CDR1 and CDR2: SGHRS, YFSETQ. The CDR3 length is 14 residues. V lost 6 bases to trimming and J lost 4 bases; unmatched junction nucleotides: 5. CDR3 residues: CASTSSGGTGELFF. CDR3 DNA sequence: TGCGCCAGCACCTCCAGCGGGGGCACCGGGGAGCTGTTTTTT.

The chain couples TRBV24-1 to TRBJ2-1; tentatively, D is TRBD1 (5 bases). With 2 bases removed from V and 6 bases from J, the gap between germline ends came to 13 bases. Germline V gene data show CDR1 as KGHDR and CDR2 as SFDVKD. The CDR3 is 15 residues long. The CDR3 spells CATSDWGSRGNEQFF. The CDR3 region has the DNA TGTGCCACCAGTGATTGGGGTAGTAGGGGCAATGAGCAGTTCTTC.

CDR3 nucleotide sequence: TGTGCCAGCAGCGACCGGGACACTGAAGCTTTCTTT. Amino acids: CASSDRDTEAFF. The chain has TRBV7-2 and TRBJ1-1; no clear D gene. Germline V CDR1 and CDR2: SGHTA, FQGNSA. This CDR3 contains 12 residues. The V gene lost 5 bases and the J gene lost 3 bases, with 7 bases spanning the gap.

The chain has TRBV7-9 and TRBJ2-5, with D possibly TRBD2 on 7 matching bases. This CDR3 contains 14 residues. Trimming took off 5 bases at V and 4 bases at J, with 14 bases between the two ends. Germline assignment: CDR1 SEHNR and CDR2 FQNEAQ (reference sequence). The CDR3 region has the DNA TGTGCCAGCAGCCCGTCCCGGGGGGCAGAGACCCAGTACTTC. Translating it yields CASSPSRGAETQYF.

The chain uses TRBV24-1 and TRBJ2-7; 8 nucleotides line up with TRBD2. The germline V gene has CDR1 KGHDR and CDR2 SFDVKD. This CDR3 region has 14 residues. The V gene end was trimmed by 2 bases and the J gene end by 2 bases; junction bases not matched to a gene: 1. CDR3 bases: TGTGCCACCAGTGATTCGGGAGGGCCCTACGAGCAGTACTTC. This sequence encodes CATSDSGGPYEQYF.

The chain recombines TRBV28 with TRBJ2-7, with D possibly being TRBD1 or TRBD2 (5 bases each). This CDR3 is built from 16 residues. The germline gives CDR1 MDHEN, CDR2 SYDVKM. V dropped 8 bases and J dropped 2 bases, with 22 bases sitting between them. CDR3 coding DNA: TGTGCCAGCCAGGGTATTTTGTCGGGGAGAACCTACGAGCAGTACTTC. Translation: CASQGILSGRTYEQYF.

The V and J genes are TRBV9 and TRBJ2-3; D remains unclear. CDR1 and CDR2 from the germline V gene are SGDLS and YYNGEE. The CDR3 consists of 14 residues. V was trimmed by 0 bases and J by 4 bases, leaving 9 bases between them. CDR3 protein: CASSVASMADTQYF. As DNA, the CDR3 is TGTGCCAGCAGCGTAGCCAGCATGGCAGATACGCAGTATTTT.

This chain links TRBV12-3 or TRBV12-4 with TRBJ2-3, with unresolved D. V dropped 1 base and J dropped 0 bases, with 5 bases sitting between them. The CDR3 extends over 14 amino acids. CDR3 protein: CASSLVESTDTQYF. CDR3 bases: TGTGCCAGCAGTTTAGTGGAAAGCACAGATACGCAGTATTTT.

The chain uses TRBV2 and TRBJ2-3; TRBD2 aligns across 10 bases. Looked up from germline, CDR1 is SNHLY and CDR2 is FYNNEI. V shed 5 bases, J shed 0 bases, and the junction held 2 bases outside the gene matches. The CDR3 length is 15 residues. Here the CDR3 reads CASSTSGISTDTQYF. CDR3 DNA: TGTGCCAGCAGTACTAGCGGGATAAGCACAGATACGCAGTATTTT. Drawing the rest from reference TRBV2 and TRBJ2-3, the complete variable domain is EPEVTQTPSHQVTQMGQEVILRCVPISNHLYFYWYRQILGQKVEFLVSFYNNEISEKSEIFDDQFSVERPDGSNFTLKIRSTKLEDSAMYFCASSTSGISTDTQYFGPGTRLTVL.

The chain has TRBV7-9 and TRBJ2-7, with D perhaps given as TRBD1 or TRBD2 (6 bases each). The CDR3 loop spans 15 amino acids. With 6 bases removed from V and 1 base from J, the gap between germline ends came to 16 bases. Germline-derived CDR1 and CDR2 are SEHNR and FQNEAQ (reference sequence). CDR3 nucleotides: TGTGCCAGCAGTTACCCCGGGGGCAGGTCCTACGAGCAGTACTTC. Translation: CASSYPGGRSYEQYF.

The rearrangement links TRBV27 to TRBJ2-1, with 14 bases matching TRBD2. The ends lost 3 bases at V and 9 bases at J; junction bases unmatched: 10. From germline, CDR1 is MNHEY and CDR2 SMNVEV (reference sequence). The CDR3 totals 17 residues. The CDR3 DNA sequence: TGTGCCAGCAGTTTCCGTCAAGGGACTAGCGGGAGCTCTGAGCAGTTCTTC. Translated: CASSFRQGTSGSSEQFF.

The chain recombines TRBV9 with TRBJ2-7, with D tentatively TRBD1 (5 bases). This CDR3 is 14 amino acids long. The V and J ends lost 0 bases and 3 bases respectively, with 10 bases between them. Germline V lookup: CDR1 SGDLS, CDR2 YYNGEE. CDR3 residues: CASSVEGKGYEQYF. CDR3 nucleotides: TGTGCCAGCAGCGTAGAGGGGAAAGGCTACGAGCAGTACTTC.

V gene TRBV14 combines with J gene TRBJ2-2; tentatively, D is TRBD2 (5 bases). This CDR3 has 16 residues. Deletions cut 8 bases from V and 7 bases from J, with 23 bases between. The germline gives CDR1 SGHDN, CDR2 FVKESK. Here the CDR3 DNA reads TGTGCCAGCTCTTCGGGGAACTTGGGCCACTTCGGGGAGCTGTTTTTT. This sequence encodes CASSSGNLGHFGELFF.